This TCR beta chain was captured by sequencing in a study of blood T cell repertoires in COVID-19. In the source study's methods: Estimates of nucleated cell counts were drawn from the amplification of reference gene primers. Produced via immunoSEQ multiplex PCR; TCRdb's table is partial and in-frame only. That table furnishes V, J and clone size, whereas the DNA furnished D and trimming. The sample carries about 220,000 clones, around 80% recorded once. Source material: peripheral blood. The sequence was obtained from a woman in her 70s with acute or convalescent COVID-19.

The CDR3, as DNA: TGCGCCAGCAGCACCAGCGGGGACTCCTACAATGAGCAGTTCTTC. Protein: CASSTSGDSYNEQFF. V is TRBV5-1 and J is TRBJ2-1; 7 bases align to TRBD2. The CDR3 extends over 15 amino acids. Germline CDR1 and CDR2: SGHRS and YFSETQ. The trim removed 4 bases at V and 0 bases at J, leaving 4 bases unmatched.